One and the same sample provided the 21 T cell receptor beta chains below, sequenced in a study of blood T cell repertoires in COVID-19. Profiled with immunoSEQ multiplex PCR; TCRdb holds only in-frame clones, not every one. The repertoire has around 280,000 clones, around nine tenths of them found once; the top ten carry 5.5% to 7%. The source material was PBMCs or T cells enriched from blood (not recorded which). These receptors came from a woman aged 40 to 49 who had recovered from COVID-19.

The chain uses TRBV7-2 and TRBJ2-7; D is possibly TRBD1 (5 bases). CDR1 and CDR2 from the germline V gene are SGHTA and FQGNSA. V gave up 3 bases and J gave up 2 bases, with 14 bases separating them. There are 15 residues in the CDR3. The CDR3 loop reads CASSLAKGHAYEQYF. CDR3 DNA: TGTGCCAGCAGCTTGGCTAAAGGACACGCCTACGAGCAGTACTTC.

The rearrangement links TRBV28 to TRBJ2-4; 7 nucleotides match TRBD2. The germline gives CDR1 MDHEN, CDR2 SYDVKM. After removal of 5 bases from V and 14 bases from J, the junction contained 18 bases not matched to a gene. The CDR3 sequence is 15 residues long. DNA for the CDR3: TGTGCCAGCAGTGGAAGCGGGAAGGAACGTTGGGGGGAGTACTTC. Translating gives CASSGSGKERWGEYF.

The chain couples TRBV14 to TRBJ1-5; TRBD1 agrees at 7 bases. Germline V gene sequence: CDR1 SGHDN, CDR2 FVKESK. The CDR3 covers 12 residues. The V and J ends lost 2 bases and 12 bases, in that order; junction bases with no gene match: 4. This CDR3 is CASSQSGGRQHF. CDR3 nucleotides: TGTGCCAGCAGCCAATCAGGGGGGCGCCAGCATTTT.

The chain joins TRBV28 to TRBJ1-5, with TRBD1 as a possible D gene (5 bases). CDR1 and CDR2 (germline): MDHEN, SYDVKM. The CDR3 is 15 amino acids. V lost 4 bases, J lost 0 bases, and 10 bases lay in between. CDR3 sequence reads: CASSSPGISNQPQHF. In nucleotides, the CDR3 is TGTGCCAGCAGTTCTCCAGGGATTAGCAATCAGCCCCAGCATTTT.

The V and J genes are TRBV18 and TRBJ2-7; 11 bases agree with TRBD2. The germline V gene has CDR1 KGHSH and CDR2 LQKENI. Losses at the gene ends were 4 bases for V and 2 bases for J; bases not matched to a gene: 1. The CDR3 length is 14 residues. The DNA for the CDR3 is TGTGCCAGCTCACTGACTAGCGGGACCTACGAGCAGTACTTC. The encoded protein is CASSLTSGTYEQYF. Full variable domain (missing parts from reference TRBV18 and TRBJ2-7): NAGVMQNPRHLVRRRGQEARLRCSPMKGHSHVYWYRQLPEEGLKFMVYLQKENIIDESGMPKERFSAEFPKEGPSILRIQQVVRGDSAAYFCASSLTSGTYEQYFGPGTRLTVT.

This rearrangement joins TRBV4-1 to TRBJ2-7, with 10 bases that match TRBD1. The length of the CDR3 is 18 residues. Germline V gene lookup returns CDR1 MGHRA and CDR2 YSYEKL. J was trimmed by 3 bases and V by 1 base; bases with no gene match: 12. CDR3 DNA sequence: TGCGCCAGCAGCCAAGCCTTTTTCGGGACAGGGGATTTCTACGAGCAGTACTTC. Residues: CASSQAFFGTGDFYEQYF.

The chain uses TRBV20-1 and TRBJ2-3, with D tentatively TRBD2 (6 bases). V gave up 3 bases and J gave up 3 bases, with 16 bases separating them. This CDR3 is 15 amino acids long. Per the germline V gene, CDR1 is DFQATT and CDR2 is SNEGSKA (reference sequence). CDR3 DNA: TGCAGTGCTAGTGCCCTAGGGAGGCGGACAGATACGCAGTATTTT. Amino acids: CSASALGRRTDTQYF.

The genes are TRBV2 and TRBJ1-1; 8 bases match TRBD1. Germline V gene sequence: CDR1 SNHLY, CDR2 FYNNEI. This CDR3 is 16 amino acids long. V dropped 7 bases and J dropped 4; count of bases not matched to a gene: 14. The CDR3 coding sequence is TGTGCCAGCACCGTCCGGACAGGGTGGGGGGGCACTGAAGCTTTCTTT. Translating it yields CASTVRTGWGGTEAFF.

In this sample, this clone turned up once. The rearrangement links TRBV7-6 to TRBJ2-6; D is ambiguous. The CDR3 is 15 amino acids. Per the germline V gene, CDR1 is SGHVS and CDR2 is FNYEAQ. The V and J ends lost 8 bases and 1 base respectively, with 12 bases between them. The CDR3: CASSRTSSGANVLTF. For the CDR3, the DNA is TGTGCCAGCTCTCGTACTTCATCTGGGGCCAACGTCCTGACTTTC.

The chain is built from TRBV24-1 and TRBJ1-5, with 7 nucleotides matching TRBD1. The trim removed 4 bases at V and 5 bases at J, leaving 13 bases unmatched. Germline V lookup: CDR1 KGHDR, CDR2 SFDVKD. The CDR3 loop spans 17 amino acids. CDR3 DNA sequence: TGTGCCACCAGTGACCAGAGGACAGGCAAAGGGTATCAGCCCCAGCATTTT. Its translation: CATSDQRTGKGYQPQHF.

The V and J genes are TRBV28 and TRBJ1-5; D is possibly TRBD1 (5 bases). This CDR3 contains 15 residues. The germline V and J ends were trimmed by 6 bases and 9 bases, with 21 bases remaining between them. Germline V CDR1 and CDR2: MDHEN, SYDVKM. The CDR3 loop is CASRRAGGYFGPQHF. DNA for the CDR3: TGTGCCAGCAGAAGGGCCGGGGGGTATTTTGGGCCCCAGCATTTT.

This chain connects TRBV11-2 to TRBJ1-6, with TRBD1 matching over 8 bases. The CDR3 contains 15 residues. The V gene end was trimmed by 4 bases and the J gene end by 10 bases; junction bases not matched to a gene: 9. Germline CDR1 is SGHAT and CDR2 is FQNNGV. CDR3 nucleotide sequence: TGTGCCAGCAGCTCCAGGGCAGGGGGCTTATCACCCCTCCACTTT. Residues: CASSSRAGGLSPLHF.

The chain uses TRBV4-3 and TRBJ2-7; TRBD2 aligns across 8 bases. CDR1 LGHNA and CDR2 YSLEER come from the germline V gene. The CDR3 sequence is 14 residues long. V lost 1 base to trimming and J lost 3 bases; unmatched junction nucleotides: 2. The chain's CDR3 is CASSQAGGGYEQYF. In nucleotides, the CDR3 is TGCGCCAGCAGCCAAGCGGGGGGGGGCTACGAGCAGTACTTC.

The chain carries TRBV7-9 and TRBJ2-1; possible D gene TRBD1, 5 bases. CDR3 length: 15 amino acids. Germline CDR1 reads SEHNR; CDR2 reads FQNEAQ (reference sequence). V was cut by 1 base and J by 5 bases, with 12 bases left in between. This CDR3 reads CASSLEGWSDNEQFF. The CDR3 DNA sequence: TGTGCCAGCAGCTTAGAGGGGTGGAGTGACAATGAGCAGTTCTTC.

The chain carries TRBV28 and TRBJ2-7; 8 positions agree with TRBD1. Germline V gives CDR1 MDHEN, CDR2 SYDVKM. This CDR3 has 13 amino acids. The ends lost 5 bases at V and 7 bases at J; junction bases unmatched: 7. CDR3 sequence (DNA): TGTGCCAGCAGTCGACAGGGGCATGGGGAGCAGTACTTC. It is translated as CASSRQGHGEQYF.

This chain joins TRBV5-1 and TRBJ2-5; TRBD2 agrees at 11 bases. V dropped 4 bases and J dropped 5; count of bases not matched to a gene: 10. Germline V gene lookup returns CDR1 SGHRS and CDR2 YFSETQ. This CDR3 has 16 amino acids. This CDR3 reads CASSPPVVAGGETQYF. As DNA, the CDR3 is TGCGCCAGCAGCCCCCCCGTAGTAGCGGGAGGGGAGACCCAGTACTTC.

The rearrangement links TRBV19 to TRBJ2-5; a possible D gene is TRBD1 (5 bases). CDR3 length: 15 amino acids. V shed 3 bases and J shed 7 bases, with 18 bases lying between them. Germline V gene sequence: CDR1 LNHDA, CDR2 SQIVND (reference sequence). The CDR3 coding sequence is TGTGCCAGTAGTATTGACCCCACCAGGGCTGGGACCCAGTACTTC. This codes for CASSIDPTRAGTQYF.

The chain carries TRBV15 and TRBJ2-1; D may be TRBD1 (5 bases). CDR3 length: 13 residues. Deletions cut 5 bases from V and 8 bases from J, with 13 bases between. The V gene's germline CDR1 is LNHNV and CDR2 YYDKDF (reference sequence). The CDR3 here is CATSRAGWDEQFF. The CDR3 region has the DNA TGTGCCACCAGCCGGGCAGGGTGGGATGAGCAGTTCTTC.

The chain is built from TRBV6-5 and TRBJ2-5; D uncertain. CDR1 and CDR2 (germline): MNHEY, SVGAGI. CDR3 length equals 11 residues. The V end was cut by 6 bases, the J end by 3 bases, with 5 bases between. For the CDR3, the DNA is TGTGCCAGCAGCGCTAAAGAGACCCAGTACTTC. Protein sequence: CASSAKETQYF.

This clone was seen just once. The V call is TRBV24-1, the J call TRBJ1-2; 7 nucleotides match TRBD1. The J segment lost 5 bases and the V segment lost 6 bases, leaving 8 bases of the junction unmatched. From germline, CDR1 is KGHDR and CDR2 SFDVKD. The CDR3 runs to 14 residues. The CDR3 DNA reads TGTGCCACCAGTTACGGGACAGACCCTTATGGCTACACCTTC. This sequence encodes CATSYGTDPYGYTF.

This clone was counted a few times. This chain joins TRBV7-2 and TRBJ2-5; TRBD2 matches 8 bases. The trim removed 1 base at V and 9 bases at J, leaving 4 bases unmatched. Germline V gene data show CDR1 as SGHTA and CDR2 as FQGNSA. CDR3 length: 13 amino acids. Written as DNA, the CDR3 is TGTGCCAGCAGCTTAGGGACTAGCCCAGCCCAGTACTTC. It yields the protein CASSLGTSPAQYF.